Shown below are 10 T cell receptor beta chains from a single sample sequenced in a study of T cells in Graves' hyperthyroidism and ophthalmopathy. Amplified TCR beta CDR3 regions derived from RNA transcripts. The TCR CDR3 first-round RT-PCR relied on the HTBI primer set. MiXCR, applied by TCRdb to the multiplex PCR reads, yields one record per CDR3 protein. The data contain 650,000 to 800,000 distinct CDR3 sequences, roughly 45% of them singletons. Sample: peripheral blood or thyroid tissue (not recorded which). Receptor source: an adult man with Graves' disease, either hyperthyroidism or ophthalmopathy (not recorded which).

The chain uses TRBV6-1 and TRBJ1-1; tentatively, D is TRBD1 (6 bases). The CDR3 contains 14 residues. Between the trimmed V and J ends, which lost 6 bases and 5 bases, there was a span of 16 bases. From germline, CDR1 is MNHNS and CDR2 SASEGT. CDR3 residues: CASRFTGFGTEAFF. The CDR3 bases are TGTGCCAGCAGATTTACAGGGTTCGGAACTGAAGCTTTCTTT.

The chain uses TRBV7-9 and TRBJ1-1, with D hard to call. V lost 0 bases and J lost 6, with 8 bases in between. The germline CDR1 and CDR2 sequences are SEHNR and FQNEAQ (reference sequence). The CDR3 has 13 residues. The CDR3 here is CASSLASGPEAFF. The CDR3 DNA reads TGTGCCAGCAGCTTAGCGTCCGGCCCTGAAGCTTTCTTT.

This clonotype was counted many times. This chain uses TRBV10-2 with TRBJ1-1; D unresolved. Trimming took 3 bases from V and 0 from J, leaving 11 bases between them. From germline, CDR1 is WSHSY and CDR2 SAAADI. CDR3 length: 15 amino acids. This CDR3 is CASSEGWALNTEAFF. For the CDR3, the DNA is TGCGCCAGCAGTGAAGGATGGGCTCTGAACACTGAAGCTTTCTTT.

About this clonotype itself: It may be a read error: a sequence one base away is much more abundant. This chain connects TRBV7-9 to TRBJ2-5, with 9 bases aligning to TRBD2. After removal of 5 bases from V and 1 base from J, the junction contained 2 bases not matched to a gene. The CDR3 contains 14 residues. Germline loops: CDR1 SEHNR, CDR2 FQNEAQ (reference sequence). The DNA for the CDR3 is TGTGCCAGCAGCATTAGCGGGGGCCAAGAGACCCAGTACTTC. Translation gives CASSISGGQETQYF.

This clonotype was recorded at least ten times. CDR3 loop: CATSDGLAGEQYF. CDR3 DNA: TGTGCCACCAGTGATGGACTAGCGGGAGAGCAGTACTTC. This sequence joins TRBV24-1 and TRBJ2-7, with TRBD2 matching over 12 bases. With 3 bases clipped from V and 7 bases from J, the junction kept 0 bases outside the gene matches. Germline CDR1 is KGHDR and CDR2 is SFDVKD. This CDR3 comprises 13 residues.

The genes are TRBV7-9 and TRBJ2-7; D unclear. The CDR3 length is 12 residues. V lost 5 bases to trimming and J lost 5 bases, with 10 bases between them. CDR1 and CDR2 from the germline V gene are SEHNR and FQNEAQ (reference sequence). CDR3: CASSQGVDEQYF. The CDR3 DNA reads as TGTGCCAGCAGCCAAGGTGTGGACGAGCAGTACTTC.

The sample holds many counts of this clonotype. The V call is TRBV12-3 or TRBV12-4, the J call TRBJ1-5; tentatively, D is TRBD1 (5 bases). This CDR3 is built from 15 residues. The V gene lost 3 bases and the J gene lost 2 bases, with 11 bases spanning the gap. The DNA for the CDR3 is TGTGCCAGCAGTTTGGGGGGAGCTCGCAATCAGCCCCAGCATTTT. Translation: CASSLGGARNQPQHF.

This chain uses TRBV7-2 with TRBJ1-6, with a weak D call TRBD1 (5 bases). Per the germline V gene, CDR1 is SGHTA and CDR2 is FQGNSA. V lost 5 bases, J lost 9 bases, and 17 bases lay in between. This CDR3 spans 15 amino acids. CDR3 DNA sequence: TGTGCCAGCAGCCCACGGGACGGGTTGGGTTCACCCCTCCACTTT. This translates into CASSPRDGLGSPLHF. The variable domain in full, completed from reference TRBV7-2 and TRBJ1-6, reads GAGVSQSPSNKVTEKGKDVELRCDPISGHTALYWYRQSLGQGLEFLIYFQGNSAPDKSGLPSDRFSAERTGGSVSTLTIQRTQQEDSAVYLCASSPRDGLGSPLHFGNGTRLTVT.

The table lists this clonotype with many counts. The DNA for the CDR3 is TGTGCCACCAGTGGGGAAACAGCTAACTATGGCTACACCTTC. This gives the protein CATSGETANYGYTF. The chain is built from TRBV24-1 and TRBJ1-2; the D is unclear. V was pared by 5 bases and J by 0 bases, with 9 bases between. The germline CDR1 and CDR2 sequences are KGHDR and SFDVKD. The CDR3 has 14 residues.

This clonotype was picked up many times. The chain links TRBV9 to TRBJ2-7; 7 bases are shared with TRBD1. The CDR3 loop spans 15 amino acids. The germline gives CDR1 SGDLS, CDR2 YYNGEE. After removal of 3 bases from V and 0 bases from J, the junction contained 6 bases not matched to a gene. Here the CDR3 reads CASSAGQAGSYEQYF. The CDR3 coding sequence is TGTGCCAGCAGCGCCGGACAGGCTGGCTCCTACGAGCAGTACTTC.